This T cell receptor (beta chain) was captured by sequencing in a study of blood T cell repertoires in COVID-19. Participants were aged roughly 18 to 90 years, lived in 20 to 30 US areas, and enrolled virtually. Participants were placed into cohorts based on the clinical history they reported. Germline V gives CDR1 SQVTM, CDR2 ANQGSEA. The length of the CDR3 is 16 residues. V lost 5 bases, J lost 2 bases, and 16 bases lay in between. Clones were sequenced by immunoSEQ multiplex PCR, and TCRdb holds only the in-frame ones, with some missing. Altogether about 190,000 clones are present, approximately 80% being singletons, with the ten largest covering 15% to 20%.

This sequence joins TRBV29-1 and TRBJ2-6; possible D gene TRBD2, 5 bases. The material sequenced was PBMCs or T cells enriched from blood (not recorded which). The sequence derives from a woman between 50 and 59 years old who had recovered from COVID-19. The CDR3 reads CSVLTAGGPGANVLTF. As DNA, the CDR3 is TGCAGCGTTCTTACCGCAGGAGGCCCTGGGGCCAACGTCCTGACTTTC.